Each of the 4 T cell receptor beta chains below was sequenced from the same sample in a study of cytomegalovirus exposure and HLA in healthy donors (dated 2017 in TCRdb). The library was prepared using the immunoSEQ multiplex PCR assay. This immuneACCESS table, as held by TCRdb, lists in-frame sequences with V and J called but not all clones. Of the missing ones, under half trace to an unresolved V gene in checked studies; the others have no known cause. A total of roughly 120,000 clones appear in this sample, more than 70% of them only once. Less than 2% of the sample is held by the ten biggest clonotypes. The sequencing input was PBMCs. The receptor set was obtained from a young man in good health and CMV-seronegative.

This chain joins TRBV11-2 and TRBJ2-7; possible D gene TRBD2, 5 bases. Germline V gene data show CDR1 as SGHAT and CDR2 as FQNNGV. This CDR3 is 14 amino acids long. Trimming removed 7 bases from V and 7 bases from J, with 20 bases in between. CDR3 nucleotides: TGTGCCAGCAACCACGAGCGGCGTTTCGGGGAGCAGTACTTC. It specifies CASNHERRFGEQYF.

The rearrangement links TRBV4-1 to TRBJ1-3; D might be TRBD1 (6 bases). Germline V gene lookup returns CDR1 MGHRA and CDR2 YSYEKL. This CDR3 is built from 16 residues. V was shortened by 3 bases and J by 0 bases, with 12 bases between the two germline ends. The CDR3, as DNA: TGCGCCAGCAGCCAGGGATGGACAGTCTCTGGAAACACCATATATTTT. It translates to CASSQGWTVSGNTIYF.

The chain combines TRBV7-2 with TRBJ1-2; maybe TRBD1 (6 bases). Germline V gene lookup returns CDR1 SGHTA and CDR2 FQGNSA. The CDR3 is 15 amino acids. Trimming took 2 bases from V and 1 from J, leaving 11 bases between them. In DNA form, the CDR3 reads TGTGCCAGCAGCTTAACAGGGAGTCTTAACTATGGCTACACCTTC. Translation gives CASSLTGSLNYGYTF. The full variable domain, with the rest looked up from reference TRBV7-2 and TRBJ1-2, is GAGVSQSPSNKVTEKGKDVELRCDPISGHTALYWYRQSLGQGLEFLIYFQGNSAPDKSGLPSDRFSAERTGGSVSTLTIQRTQQEDSAVYLCASSLTGSLNYGYTFGSGTRLTVV.

The rearrangement links TRBV27 to TRBJ2-7; 10 bases agree with TRBD2. V lost 5 bases to trimming and J lost 7 bases; unmatched junction nucleotides: 8. The CDR3 runs 14 residues. CDR1 and CDR2 from the germline V gene are MNHEY and SMNVEV (reference sequence). The CDR3 DNA reads as TGTGCCAGCAGTGGACTAGCGGATATCTCGGAGCAGTACTTC. The encoded protein is CASSGLADISEQYF.